This T cell receptor (beta chain) was captured by sequencing in a study of blood T cell repertoires in COVID-19. Study overall: Collection of acute and convalescent COVID-19 samples took place in the United States, Italy and Spain.

As for this clone: The same CDR3 arises from other DNA sequences in this sample as well.

Trimming left V 1 base short and J 6 bases short, with 2 bases between. The CDR3 length is 11 residues. CDR1 LNHDA and CDR2 SQIVND come from the germline V gene (reference sequence). Per the original data handling: Reference gene primer amplification yielded estimated nucleated cell counts. TCRdb's copy holds only in-frame clones and misses some; the assay was immunoSEQ multiplex PCR. The V and J calls and the clone size are those of that table, but D and trimming were determined from the DNA. The table shows 200,000 or so clones, with around four fifths occurring only once. The sequence was obtained from a woman older than 75 with COVID-19, enrolled during active disease. The J gene is TRBJ2-3, the V gene TRBV19; D is ambiguous. Material: peripheral blood. The CDR3 protein is CASSIADTQYF. The DNA for the CDR3 is TGTGCCAGTAGTATAGCGGATACGCAGTATTTT.